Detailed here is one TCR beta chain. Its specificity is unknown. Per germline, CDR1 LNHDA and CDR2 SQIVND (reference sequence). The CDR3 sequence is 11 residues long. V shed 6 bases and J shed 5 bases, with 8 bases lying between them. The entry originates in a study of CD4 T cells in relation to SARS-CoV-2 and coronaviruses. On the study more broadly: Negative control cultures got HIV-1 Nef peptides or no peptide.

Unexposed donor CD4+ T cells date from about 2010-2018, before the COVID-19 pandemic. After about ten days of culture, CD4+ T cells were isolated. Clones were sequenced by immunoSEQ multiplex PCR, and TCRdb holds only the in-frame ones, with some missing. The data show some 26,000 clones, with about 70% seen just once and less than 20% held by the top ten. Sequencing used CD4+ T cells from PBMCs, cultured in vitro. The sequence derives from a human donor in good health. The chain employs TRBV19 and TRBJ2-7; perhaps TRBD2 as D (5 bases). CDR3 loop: CASRGVNEQYF. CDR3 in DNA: TGTGCCAGTAGGGGAGTGAACGAGCAGTACTTC.